The clone carrying this T cell receptor (beta chain) showed up just a few times. What it binds is not known. The study reverse transcribed the entire isolated RNA, so it sequenced expressed TCRB transcripts. Sequenced by immunoSEQ multiplex PCR; TCRdb stores in-frame clones only, minus some. Of about 160,000 clones listed, 6.5% to 9.5% are singletons. Every donor provided one heparinised blood draw, which averaged roughly 120 mL. These data originate in a study of beta chain features in type 1 diabetes. Study results and caveats: TCRB CDR3s from Type 1 diabetes patients were moderately but significantly shorter in all four CD4+ subsets.

Sequenced: central memory CD4+ T cells from blood. The TCR comes from a woman aged 40 to 50 with type 1 diabetes.

CDR3 residues: CASTPGTRSGANVLTF. For the CDR3, the DNA is TGTGCCAGCACCCCCGGGACTAGATCTGGGGCCAACGTCCTGACTTTC. This chain joins TRBV6-6 and TRBJ2-6, with 8 nucleotides matching TRBD2. CDR1 is MNHNY, CDR2 SVGAGI, per germline (reference sequence). CDR3 size: 16 residues. V was clipped by 7 bases and J by 1 base; unmatched bases: 6.